These 32 T cell receptor beta chains were all obtained from the same sample, sequenced in a study of blood T cells in healthy people across ages. Primed by a sample-barcoded 5' primer and a J-beta primer mix, a second PCR proceeded for 7 to 11 cycles. MiXCR, applied by TCRdb to the 5' RACE reads, yields one record per CDR3 protein. Of about 800,000 distinct CDR3 sequences listed, about three fifths are singletons. The sequencing input was blood. These receptors all come from a man under 40 in good health.

V gene TRBV6-1 combines with J gene TRBJ1-2; D ambiguous. The CDR3 has 13 residues. Germline CDR1 is MNHNS and CDR2 is SASEGT. Trimming left V 8 bases short and J 4 bases short, with 14 bases between. CDR3 region: CASETWEGYGYTF. In DNA form, the CDR3 reads TGTGCCAGCGAAACTTGGGAGGGCTATGGCTACACCTTC.

This chain links TRBV29-1 with TRBJ2-4, with TRBD2 matching over 11 bases. Looked up from germline, CDR1 is SQVTM and CDR2 is ANQGSEA. J was trimmed by 0 bases and V by 8 bases; bases with no gene match: 9. This CDR3 region has 16 residues. CDR3 sequence: CSILAGGSRAKNIQYF. CDR3 bases: TGCAGCATTCTAGCGGGAGGATCTAGAGCCAAAAACATTCAGTACTTC. Full variable domain (remainder filled in from reference TRBV29-1 and TRBJ2-4): SAVISQKPSRDICQRGTSLTIQCQVDSQVTMMFWYRQQPGQSLTLIATANQGSEATYESGFVIDKFPISRPNLTFSTLTVSNMSPEDSSIYLCSILAGGSRAKNIQYFGAGTRLSVL.

For this clonotype: One junction end does not reproduce the germline sequence, and a read error may be involved. This rearrangement joins TRBV27 to TRBJ2-7; D call uncertain. This CDR3 spans 13 amino acids. Germline V gene data show CDR1 as MNHEY and CDR2 as SMNVEV (reference sequence). CDR3 DNA sequence: TGTACCAGCAGTTTTAAGAGTCAACGCGAGCAGTACTTC. This gives the protein CTSSFKSQREQYF.

This clonotype came up many times. This rearrangement joins TRBV4-2 to TRBJ2-1; 7 bases line up with TRBD1. With V trimmed by 0 bases and J by 8 bases, 7 bases remained unmatched. Per the germline V gene, CDR1 is LGHNA and CDR2 is YNFKEQ. The CDR3 is 15 residues long. The CDR3 loop is CASSQEDRPLDEQFF. The CDR3, as DNA: TGTGCCAGCAGCCAAGAGGACAGGCCTCTCGATGAGCAGTTCTTC.

This clonotype was detected only a few times. The chain carries TRBV6-2 or TRBV6-3 and TRBJ2-1; no reliable D call. Trimming removed 5 bases at V and 9 bases at J, with 8 bases between. The CDR3 runs 11 residues. The germline V gene has CDR1 MNHEY and CDR2 SVGEGT. The CDR3 sequence is CASSQSSEQFF. The CDR3, as DNA: TGTGCCAGCAGTCAGAGCAGTGAGCAGTTCTTC.

The count of this clonotype is one. This sequence joins TRBV12-3 or TRBV12-4 and TRBJ2-3; TRBD2 might be the D (5 bases). V lost 10 bases and J lost 4, with 21 bases in between. CDR3 length: 15 residues. DNA for the CDR3: TGTGCCACTGCTCCGGGAAGAGCGGCGGCAGATACGCAGTATTTT. Protein: CATAPGRAAADTQYF.

The chain is built from TRBV20-1 and TRBJ2-5; 10 nucleotides line up with TRBD2. V lost 6 bases and J lost 2; bases outside the gene matches: 6. The CDR3 extends over 14 amino acids. CDR1 is DFQATT and CDR2 is SNEGSKA in the germline V gene (reference sequence). CDR3 sequence reads: CSAALLAGQETQYF. In DNA, the CDR3 is TGCAGTGCCGCCCTACTAGCGGGACAAGAGACCCAGTACTTC.

There are a few counts of this clonotype. The rearrangement joins TRBV4-2 to TRBJ2-7, with D perhaps matching TRBD2 (6 bases). The CDR3 is 16 residues long. CDR1 is LGHNA, CDR2 YNFKEQ, per germline. The ends were cut back, 0 bases at V and 0 bases at J, with 12 bases in the middle. The CDR3 loop is CASSQDLRDSSYEQYF. The CDR3 nucleotides read TGTGCCAGCAGCCAAGATCTTCGGGACTCCTCCTACGAGCAGTACTTC.

This clonotype was recorded a few times. V is TRBV11-3 and J is TRBJ2-1; no definite D call. Germline assignment: CDR1 SGHNT and CDR2 YENEEA. Trimming left V 0 bases short and J 4 bases short, with 7 bases between. This CDR3 is 14 amino acids long. CDR3 region: CASSLEDGYNEQFF. As DNA, the CDR3 is TGTGCCAGCAGCTTAGAAGACGGGTACAATGAGCAGTTCTTC.

CDR3 nucleotide sequence: TGTGCCACCAGTGATAAACAGACAGACTACAATGAGCAGTTCTTC. Amino acid sequence: CATSDKQTDYNEQFF. This sequence joins TRBV24-1 and TRBJ2-1; D may be TRBD1 (5 bases). This CDR3 contains 15 residues. The germline CDR1 and CDR2 sequences are KGHDR and SFDVKD. Trimming removed 3 bases from V and 3 bases from J, with 11 bases in between.

The V call is TRBV20-1, the J call TRBJ2-3; 9 bases fit TRBD2. Germline V CDR1 and CDR2: DFQATT, SNEGSKA (reference sequence). Trimming removed 1 base from V and 4 bases from J; junction bases left unmatched: 0. The CDR3 has 13 residues. CDR3 coding DNA: TGCAGTGCTAGAGGGACTAGCGCAGATACGCAGTATTTT. As protein: CSARGTSADTQYF.

The gene calls are TRBV7-6 and TRBJ2-3; D unresolved. Looked up from germline, CDR1 is SGHVS and CDR2 is FNYEAQ. Trimming took off 3 bases at V and 8 bases at J, with 12 bases between the two ends. There are 13 residues in the CDR3. Here the CDR3 DNA reads TGTGCCAGCAGCTTGGGTCTTGATGGTACGCAGTATTTT. Its protein is CASSLGLDGTQYF.

The chain uses TRBV5-1 and TRBJ2-1; TRBD1 matches at 8 bases. Trimming took 2 bases from V and 3 from J; bases not matched to a gene: 7. Germline V gene sequence: CDR1 SGHRS, CDR2 YFSETQ. The CDR3 covers 16 residues. The CDR3 spells CASSFPRQGSYNEQFF. The CDR3 DNA is TGCGCCAGCAGCTTCCCTCGACAGGGGAGCTACAATGAGCAGTTCTTC. Variable domain in full (rest from reference TRBV5-1 and TRBJ2-1): KAGVTQTPRYLIKTRGQQVTLSCSPISGHRSVSWYQQTPGQGLQFLFEYFSETQRNKGNFPGRFSGRQFSNSRSEMNVSTLELGDSALYLCASSFPRQGSYNEQFFGPGTRLTVL.

CDR3 in DNA: TGTGCCTGGAGTGTAGTGGGACGGAGCTTCGGAGAGACCCAGTACTTC. Translated, it gives CAWSVVGRSFGETQYF. V gene TRBV30 combines with J gene TRBJ2-5; perhaps D is TRBD1 or TRBD2 (5 bases each). The CDR3 consists of 16 residues. Germline V gives CDR1 GTSNPN, CDR2 SVGIG (reference sequence). V was trimmed by 0 bases and J by 4 bases, leaving 18 bases between them.

The rearrangement joins TRBV28 to TRBJ2-1; possible D gene TRBD1, 5 bases. V dropped 5 bases and J dropped 0 bases, with 14 bases sitting between them. Germline V lookup: CDR1 MDHEN, CDR2 SYDVKM. The CDR3 length is 16 residues. The CDR3 reads CASSPRVRSSYNEQFF. In nucleotides, the CDR3 is TGTGCCAGCAGTCCCAGGGTAAGGAGCTCCTACAATGAGCAGTTCTTC. Looking up the rest from reference TRBV28 and TRBJ2-1 gives the full variable domain: DVKVTQSSRYLVKRTGEKVFLECVQDMDHENMFWYRQDPGLGLRLIYFSYDVKMKEKGDIPEGYSVSREKKERFSLILESASTNQTSMYLCASSPRVRSSYNEQFFGPGTRLTVL.

This clonotype has just one count. CDR3 sequence reads: CASRADRTDTQYF. The CDR3 DNA is TGTGCCAGCAGAGCGGACCGCACAGATACGCAGTATTTT. The rearrangement links TRBV7-2 to TRBJ2-3, with D maybe TRBD2 (5 bases). V was cut by 6 bases and J by 1 base, with 8 bases left in between. The CDR3 consists of 13 residues. Germline V CDR1 and CDR2: SGHTA, FQGNSA.

The J gene is TRBJ1-1, the V gene TRBV10-3, with D possibly matching TRBD1 (5 bases). This CDR3 has 14 residues. V lost 7 bases and J 1 base, leaving 13 bases between the germline ends. CDR1 and CDR2 from the germline V gene are ENHRY and SYGVKD. CDR3 DNA sequence: TGTGCCATCAAAGAGGGGAGACAGAACACTGAAGCTTTCTTT. Its protein is CAIKEGRQNTEAFF.

The DNA of the CDR3 is TGTGCCAGCAGCCCCGGGCTTGGGGACCCCTACAATGAGCAGTTCTTC. Encoded protein: CASSPGLGDPYNEQFF. V and J are TRBV6-2 or TRBV6-3 and TRBJ2-1; D assignment may be TRBD1 or TRBD2 (5 bases each). V dropped 6 bases and J dropped 2 bases, with 17 bases sitting between them. The CDR3 extends over 16 amino acids. CDR1 MNHEY and CDR2 SVGEGT come from the germline V gene.

The J gene is TRBJ2-1, the V gene TRBV6-5; TRBD2 aligns across 11 bases. The germline CDR1 and CDR2 sequences are MNHEY and SVGAGI. The junction had 5 bases not matched to a gene; V was cut back by 7 bases and J by 3 bases. The CDR3 is 15 residues long. Written as DNA, the CDR3 is TGTGCCAGCAAGACTAGCGGGACCGACTACAATGAGCAGTTCTTC. Translated, it gives CASKTSGTDYNEQFF.

This clonotype has only a few counts. The rearrangement joins TRBV7-3 to TRBJ2-6; no clear D. The CDR3 runs to 14 residues. Trimming left V 5 bases short and J 0 bases short, with 5 bases between. Germline CDR1 and CDR2: SGHTA and FQGTGA. CDR3 coding DNA: TGTGCCAGCAGCCAGAGCTCTGGGGCCAACGTCCTGACTTTC. It translates to CASSQSSGANVLTF.

The chain has TRBV7-2 and TRBJ2-5; no clear D gene. The CDR3 contains 13 residues. The germline CDR1 and CDR2 sequences are SGHTA and FQGNSA. Trimming took off 5 bases at V and 5 bases at J, with 12 bases between the two ends. The CDR3, as DNA: TGTGCCAGCAGCGTAGTCCTGGGGGAGACCCAGTACTTC. This sequence encodes CASSVVLGETQYF.

J is TRBJ2-1 and V is TRBV28; D is unclear. This CDR3 contains 10 residues. Germline CDR1 and CDR2: MDHEN and SYDVKM. Trimming removed 7 bases at V and 10 bases at J, with 8 bases between. For the CDR3, the DNA is TGTGCCAGCAAAAAGGAGGAGCAGTTCTTC. Encoded protein: CASKKEEQFF.

The chain carries TRBV15 and TRBJ2-1; D possibly corresponds to TRBD2 (6 bases). This CDR3 region has 14 residues. The germline V gene encodes CDR1 LNHNV and CDR2 YYDKDF (reference sequence). Deletions cut 1 base from V and 5 bases from J, with 9 bases between. CDR3 DNA: TGTGCCACCAGCAGAGGGCTAGCGAACAATGAGCAGTTCTTC. This sequence encodes CATSRGLANNEQFF.

Remarks on this clonotype: The junction departs from germline at one end; a sequencing error may be responsible. The genes are TRBV4-1 and TRBJ2-1; TRBD1 matches at 8 bases. The germline gives CDR1 MGHRA, CDR2 YSYEKL. CDR3 length: 16 amino acids. CDR3 sequence: CASETRPGQEFHERFF. The CDR3 DNA reads as TGCGCCAGCGAAACCCGCCCGGGACAGGAGTTTCATGAGCGGTTCTTC.

As for this clonotype: One end of the junction does not line up with germline, which may come from a read error. The CDR3 sequence: CASSLDGGGNEQFF. CDR3 nucleotide sequence: TGTGCCAGCAGCTTGGACGGAGGAGGGAATGAGCAGTTCTTC. The chain recombines TRBV5-1 with TRBJ2-1; TRBD2 is a possible D gene (6 bases). CDR3 length: 14 amino acids. Germline-derived CDR1 and CDR2 are SGHRS and YFSETQ.

The chain is built from TRBV12-3 or TRBV12-4 and TRBJ2-1; 7 positions agree with TRBD2. The CDR3 length is 14 residues. The V and J ends lost 0 bases and 10 bases, in that order; junction bases with no gene match: 6. The CDR3 region has the DNA TGTGCCAGCAGTTTAGCAGTACTAGCGAACGAGCAGTTCTTC. Its protein product is CASSLAVLANEQFF.

The chain has TRBV5-1 and TRBJ2-1; the D gene is possibly TRBD2 (6 bases). The ends were cut back, 0 bases at V and 6 bases at J, with 16 bases in the middle. The CDR3 contains 16 residues. CDR1 and CDR2 from the germline V gene are SGHRS and YFSETQ. CDR3 DNA: TGCGCCAGCAGCTTGGCCAATTCCGGGAGCCGCAATGAGCAGTTCTTC. Its protein is CASSLANSGSRNEQFF.

This clonotype was detected only once. V is TRBV7-2 and J is TRBJ2-2; D is undetermined. From germline, CDR1 is SGHTA and CDR2 FQGNSA. CDR3 length: 14 residues. V gave up 5 bases and J gave up 6 bases, with 13 bases separating them. The CDR3 nucleotides read TGTGCCAGCAGCCCCGACGGGTTGCCCGGGGAGCTGTTTTTT. Translation gives CASSPDGLPGELFF.

CDR3 sequence (DNA): TGTGCCAGCAGCTTAGGCAGGGGAGGCAATCAGCCCCAGCATTTT. Translated, it gives CASSLGRGGNQPQHF. V and J are TRBV7-2 and TRBJ1-5, with D possibly being TRBD1 (6 bases). Germline-derived CDR1 and CDR2 are SGHTA and FQGNSA. The germline V and J ends were trimmed by 1 base and 2 bases, with 9 bases remaining between them. The CDR3 runs 15 residues.

This clonotype was observed a few times. The chain is built from TRBV20-1 and TRBJ2-1, with D perhaps matching TRBD2 (6 bases). The V gene lost 6 bases and the J gene lost 3 bases, with 18 bases spanning the gap. Germline-derived CDR1 and CDR2 are DFQATT and SNEGSKA (reference sequence). The CDR3 totals 15 residues. In nucleotides, the CDR3 is TGCAGTGCCAGACTAGAGGCCTCGGTCTACAATGAGCAGTTCTTC. This gives the protein CSARLEASVYNEQFF.

This clonotype turned up a few times. The chain carries TRBV10-3 and TRBJ2-7, with D possibly TRBD1 on 6 matching bases. Germline V gene lookup returns CDR1 ENHRY and CDR2 SYGVKD. The CDR3 has 19 amino acids. V was shortened by 0 bases and J by 3 bases, with 24 bases between the two germline ends. The CDR3 coding sequence is TGTGCCATCAGTGAGTCCCGACAGGTGCGAGGACCAAGAAACTACGAGCAGTACTTC. It codes for CAISESRQVRGPRNYEQYF.

This clonotype has just one count. The chain is built from TRBV6-5 and TRBJ1-2, with TRBD1 as a possible D gene (6 bases). Trimming removed 6 bases at V and 6 bases at J, with 20 bases between. The CDR3 is 15 amino acids. The germline CDR1 and CDR2 sequences are MNHEY and SVGAGI. The CDR3 sequence is CASSYSPGHGDGYTF. In DNA form, the CDR3 reads TGTGCCAGCAGCTATAGTCCGGGACACGGCGATGGCTACACCTTC.